This TCR beta chain was captured in a study of beta chain features in type 1 diabetes. Study-level points and caveats: In all four CD4+ subsets, TCRB CDR3 length was significantly, moderately reduced in type 1 diabetes.

Isolated RNA was reverse transcribed in full, so expressed TCRB transcripts were sequenced. Repertoires were generated with immunoSEQ multiplex PCR, while TCRdb's copy carries only in-frame clones and drops some. The table includes approximately 50,000 clones, 50% to 75% detected once. The V end lost 7 bases, the J end lost 6 bases, and 9 bases lay between the germline ends. This CDR3 is 10 amino acids long. Germline V gene lookup returns CDR1 SQVTM and CDR2 ANQGSEA. A few counts support this clone. Its antigen remains unknown. This receptor was taken from a woman aged 25 to 39 with type 1 diabetes. The chain uses TRBV29-1 and TRBJ1-2; D call uncertain. Material: stem cell memory CD4+ T cells from blood. The CDR3 loop reads CSENQDGYTF. CDR3 sequence (DNA): TGCAGCGAAAATCAGGATGGCTACACCTTC.